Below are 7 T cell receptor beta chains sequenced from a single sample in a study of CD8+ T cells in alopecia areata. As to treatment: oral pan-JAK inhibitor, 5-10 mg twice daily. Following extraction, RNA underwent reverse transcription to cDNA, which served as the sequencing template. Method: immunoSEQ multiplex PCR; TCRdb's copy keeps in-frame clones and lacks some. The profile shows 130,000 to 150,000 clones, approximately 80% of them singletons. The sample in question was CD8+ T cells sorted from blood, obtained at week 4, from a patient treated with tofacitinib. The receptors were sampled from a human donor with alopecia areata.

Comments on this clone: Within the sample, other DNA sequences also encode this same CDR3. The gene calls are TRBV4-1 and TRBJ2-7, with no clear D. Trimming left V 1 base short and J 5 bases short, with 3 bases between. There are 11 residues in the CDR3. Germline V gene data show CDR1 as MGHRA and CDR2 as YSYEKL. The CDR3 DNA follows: TGCGCCAGCAGCCAAGGCAACGAGCAGTACTTC. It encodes CASSQGNEQYF.

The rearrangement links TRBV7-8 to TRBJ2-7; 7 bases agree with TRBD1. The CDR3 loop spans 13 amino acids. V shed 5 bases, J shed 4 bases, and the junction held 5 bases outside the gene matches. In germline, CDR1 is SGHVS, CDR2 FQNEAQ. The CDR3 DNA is TGTGCCAGCAGCCCCGGGACAGTTTACGAGCAGTACTTC. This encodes CASSPGTVYEQYF.

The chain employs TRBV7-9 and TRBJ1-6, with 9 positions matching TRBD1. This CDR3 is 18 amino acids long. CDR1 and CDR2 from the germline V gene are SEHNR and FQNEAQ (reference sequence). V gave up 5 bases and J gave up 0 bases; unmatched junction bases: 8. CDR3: CASSTGQGESSYNSPLHF. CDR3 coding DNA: TGTGCCAGCAGCACGGGACAGGGTGAAAGCTCCTATAATTCACCCCTCCACTTT.

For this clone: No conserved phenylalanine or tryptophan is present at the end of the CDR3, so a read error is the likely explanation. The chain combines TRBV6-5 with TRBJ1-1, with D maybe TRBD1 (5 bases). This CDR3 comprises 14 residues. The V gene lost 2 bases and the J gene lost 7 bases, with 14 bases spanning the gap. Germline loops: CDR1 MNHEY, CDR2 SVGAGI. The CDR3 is CASSYEAGKHEAFL. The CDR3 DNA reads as TGTGCCAGCAGTTACGAGGCAGGGAAGCATGAAGCTTTCCTT.

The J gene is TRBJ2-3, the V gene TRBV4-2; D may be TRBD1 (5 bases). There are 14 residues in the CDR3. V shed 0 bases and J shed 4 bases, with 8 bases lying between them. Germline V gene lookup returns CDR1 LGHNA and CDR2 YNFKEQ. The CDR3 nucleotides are TGTGCCAGCAGCCAAGAACAGGTTTCAGATACGCAGTATTTT. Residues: CASSQEQVSDTQYF.

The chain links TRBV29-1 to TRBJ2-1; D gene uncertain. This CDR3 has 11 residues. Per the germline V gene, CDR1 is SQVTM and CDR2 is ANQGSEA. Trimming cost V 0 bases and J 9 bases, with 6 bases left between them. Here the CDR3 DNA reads TGCAGCGTTGAAGAGGGTACTGAGCAGTTCTTC. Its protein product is CSVEEGTEQFF.

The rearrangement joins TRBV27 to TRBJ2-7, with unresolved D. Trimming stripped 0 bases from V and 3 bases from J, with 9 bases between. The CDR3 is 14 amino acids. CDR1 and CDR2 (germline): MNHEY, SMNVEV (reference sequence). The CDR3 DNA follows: TGTGCCAGCAGTTTATCCGGCCGGAACTACGAGCAGTACTTC. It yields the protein CASSLSGRNYEQYF.